Reported below is one TCR beta chain. Its antigen is still unknown. Here immunoSEQ multiplex PCR was the method, and the copy in TCRdb shows in-frame clones only, minus some. Of roughly 76,000 clones in the sample, under 75% were seen once. Germline V lookup: CDR1 SGHVS, CDR2 FQNEAQ. CDR3 length: 16 residues. The J segment lost 2 bases and the V segment lost 5 bases, leaving 11 bases of the junction unmatched. This sample was taken from a study of radiotherapy plus CTLA-4 blockade in lung cancer. General study findings and limits: Strongest reported response predictors: early blood clone changes and post-radiation interferon-beta.

Sample: peripheral blood, taken from a patient treated with radiotherapy plus ipilimumab. The receptor's source is a human donor with non-small cell lung cancer whose response to radiotherapy plus ipilimumab could not be evaluated. The chain has TRBV7-8 and TRBJ1-2; 7 bases are a match to TRBD1. CDR3 protein: CASSVTPSTGNYGYTF. Written as DNA, the CDR3 is TGTGCCAGCAGCGTCACCCCTTCGACAGGGAACTATGGCTACACCTTC.